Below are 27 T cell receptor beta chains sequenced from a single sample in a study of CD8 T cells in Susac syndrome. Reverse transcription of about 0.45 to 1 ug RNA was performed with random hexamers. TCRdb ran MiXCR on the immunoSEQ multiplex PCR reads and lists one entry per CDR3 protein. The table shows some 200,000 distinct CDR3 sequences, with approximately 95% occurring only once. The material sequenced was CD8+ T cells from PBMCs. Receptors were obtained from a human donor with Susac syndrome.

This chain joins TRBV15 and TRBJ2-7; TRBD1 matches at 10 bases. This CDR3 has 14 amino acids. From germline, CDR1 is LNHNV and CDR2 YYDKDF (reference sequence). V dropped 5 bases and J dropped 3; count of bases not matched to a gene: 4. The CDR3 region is CATSPGTGDYEQYF. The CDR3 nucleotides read TGTGCCACCAGCCCCGGGACAGGGGACTACGAGCAGTACTTC.

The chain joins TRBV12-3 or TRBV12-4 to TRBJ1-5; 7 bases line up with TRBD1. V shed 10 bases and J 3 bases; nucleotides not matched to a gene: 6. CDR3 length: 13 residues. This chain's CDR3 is CAIPGGTNQPQHF. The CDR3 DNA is TGTGCCATCCCAGGGGGTACCAATCAGCCCCAGCATTTT.

The CDR3 loop is CACSPGANQPQHF. In DNA, the CDR3 is TGTGCCTGCTCGCCAGGGGCAAATCAGCCCCAGCATTTT. V usage is TRBV30 and J usage is TRBJ1-5; possibly TRBD1 for D (6 bases). Trimming pared 6 bases from V and 4 bases from J, leaving 13 bases between. Germline CDR1 and CDR2: GTSNPN and SVGIG (reference sequence). The CDR3 length is 13 residues.

In DNA, the CDR3 is TGTGCCACCTCACTAGGGAACACTGAAGCTTTCTTT. Residues: CATSLGNTEAFF. This chain connects TRBV24-1 to TRBJ1-1; D gene unclear. Germline V gene data show CDR1 as KGHDR and CDR2 as SFDVKD. V lost 9 bases and J lost 1, with 8 bases in between. This CDR3 region has 12 residues.

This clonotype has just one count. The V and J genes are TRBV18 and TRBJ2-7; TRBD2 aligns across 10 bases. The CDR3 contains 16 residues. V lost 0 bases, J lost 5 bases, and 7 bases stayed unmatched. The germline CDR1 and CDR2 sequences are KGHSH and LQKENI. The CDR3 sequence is CASSPPKRGGVDEQYF. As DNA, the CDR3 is TGTGCCAGCTCACCACCCAAGCGGGGGGGCGTGGACGAGCAGTACTTC.

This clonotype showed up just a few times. The CDR3 sequence: CASSPRAPYEQYF. Written as DNA, the CDR3 is TGTGCCAGCAGCCCCCGGGCCCCTTACGAGCAGTACTTC. V and J are TRBV7-2 and TRBJ2-7; D remains unclear. V was cut by 5 bases and J by 4 bases, with 12 bases left in between. This CDR3 has 13 amino acids. Per germline, CDR1 SGHTA and CDR2 FQGNSA.

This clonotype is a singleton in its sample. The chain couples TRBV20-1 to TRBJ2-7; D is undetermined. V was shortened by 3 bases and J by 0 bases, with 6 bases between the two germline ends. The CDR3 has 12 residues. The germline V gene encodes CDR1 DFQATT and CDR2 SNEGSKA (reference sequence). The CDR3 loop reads CSASQSSYEQYF. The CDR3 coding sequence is TGCAGTGCTAGCCAGAGCTCCTACGAGCAGTACTTC.

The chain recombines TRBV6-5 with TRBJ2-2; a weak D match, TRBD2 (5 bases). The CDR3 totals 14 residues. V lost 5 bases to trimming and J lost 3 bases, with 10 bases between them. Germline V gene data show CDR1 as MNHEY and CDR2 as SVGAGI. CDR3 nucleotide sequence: TGTGCCAGCAGTGTAGGGCGGGACACCGGGGAGCTGTTTTTT. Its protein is CASSVGRDTGELFF.

The CDR3: CSVDGTGGYTGELFF. The CDR3, as DNA: TGCAGCGTTGACGGGACAGGGGGCTATACCGGGGAGCTGTTTTTT. The chain links TRBV29-1 to TRBJ2-2, with TRBD1 matching over 12 bases. CDR3 length: 15 amino acids. CDR1 is SQVTM, CDR2 ANQGSEA, per germline. V was pared by 3 bases and J by 5 bases, with 4 bases of the junction left unmatched.

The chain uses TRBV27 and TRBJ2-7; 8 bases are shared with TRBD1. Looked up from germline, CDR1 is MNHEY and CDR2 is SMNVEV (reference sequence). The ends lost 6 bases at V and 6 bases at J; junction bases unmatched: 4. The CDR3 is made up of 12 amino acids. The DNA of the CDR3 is TGTGCCAGCAGCCAGACAGGGGCCGAGCAGTACTTC. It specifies CASSQTGAEQYF.

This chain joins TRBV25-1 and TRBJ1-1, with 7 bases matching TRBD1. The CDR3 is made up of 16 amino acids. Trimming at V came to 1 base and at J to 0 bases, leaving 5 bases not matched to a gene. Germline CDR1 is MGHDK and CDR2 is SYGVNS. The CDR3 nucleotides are TGTGCCAGCAGTGAATGGGACAGCCTTTTGAACACTGAAGCTTTCTTT. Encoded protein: CASSEWDSLLNTEAFF.

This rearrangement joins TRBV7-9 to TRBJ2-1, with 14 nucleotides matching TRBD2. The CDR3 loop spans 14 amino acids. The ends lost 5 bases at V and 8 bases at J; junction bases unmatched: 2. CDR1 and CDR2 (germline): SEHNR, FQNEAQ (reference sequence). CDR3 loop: CASSLTSGRDEQFF. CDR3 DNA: TGTGCCAGCAGCCTGACTAGCGGGAGGGATGAGCAGTTCTTC.

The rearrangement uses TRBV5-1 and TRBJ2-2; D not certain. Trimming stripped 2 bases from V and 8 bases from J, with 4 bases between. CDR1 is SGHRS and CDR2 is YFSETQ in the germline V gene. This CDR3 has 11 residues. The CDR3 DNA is TGCGCCAGCAGCTTTAAAGGGGAGCTGTTTTTT. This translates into CASSFKGELFF. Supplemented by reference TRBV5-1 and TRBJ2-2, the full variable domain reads KAGVTQTPRYLIKTRGQQVTLSCSPISGHRSVSWYQQTPGQGLQFLFEYFSETQRNKGNFPGRFSGRQFSNSRSEMNVSTLELGDSALYLCASSFKGELFFGEGSRLTVL.

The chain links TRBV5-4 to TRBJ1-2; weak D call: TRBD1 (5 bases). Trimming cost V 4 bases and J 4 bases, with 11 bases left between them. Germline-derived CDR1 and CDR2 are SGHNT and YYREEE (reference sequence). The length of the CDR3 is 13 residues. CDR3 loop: CASSVDTRYGYTF. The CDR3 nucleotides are TGTGCCAGCAGCGTGGACACCCGCTATGGCTACACCTTC. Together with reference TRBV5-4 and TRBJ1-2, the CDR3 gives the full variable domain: ETGVTQSPTHLIKTRGQQVTLRCSSQSGHNTVSWYQQALGQGPQFIFQYYREEENGRGNFPPRFSGLQFPNYSSELNVNALELDDSALYLCASSVDTRYGYTFGSGTRLTVV.

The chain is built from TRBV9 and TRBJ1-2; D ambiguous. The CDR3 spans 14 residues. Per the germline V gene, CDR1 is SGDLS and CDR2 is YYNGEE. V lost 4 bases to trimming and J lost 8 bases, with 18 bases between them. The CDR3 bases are TGTGCCAGCAGCCCCCCTAACCGGCGTAGGGGCTACACCTTC. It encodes CASSPPNRRRGYTF. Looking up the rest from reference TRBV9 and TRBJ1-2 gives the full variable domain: DSGVTQTPKHLITATGQRVTLRCSPRSGDLSVYWYQQSLDQGLQFLIQYYNGEERAKGNILERFSAQQFPDLHSELNLSSLELGDSALYFCASSPPNRRRGYTFGSGTRLTVV.

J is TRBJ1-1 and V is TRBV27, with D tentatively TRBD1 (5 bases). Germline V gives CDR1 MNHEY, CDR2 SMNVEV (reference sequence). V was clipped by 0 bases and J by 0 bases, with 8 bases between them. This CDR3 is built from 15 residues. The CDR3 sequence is CASSLSGVMNTEAFF. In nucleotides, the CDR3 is TGTGCCAGCAGTTTATCGGGGGTAATGAACACTGAAGCTTTCTTT.

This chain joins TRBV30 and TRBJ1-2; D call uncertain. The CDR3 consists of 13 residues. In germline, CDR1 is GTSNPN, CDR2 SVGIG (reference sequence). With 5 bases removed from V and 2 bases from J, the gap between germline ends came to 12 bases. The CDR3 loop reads CAWEGPENYGYTF. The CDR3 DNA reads TGTGCCTGGGAAGGACCCGAGAACTATGGCTACACCTTC.

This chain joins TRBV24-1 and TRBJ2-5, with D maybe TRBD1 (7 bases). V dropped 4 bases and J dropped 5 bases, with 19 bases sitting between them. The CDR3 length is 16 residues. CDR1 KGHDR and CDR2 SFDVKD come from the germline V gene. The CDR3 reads CATSDRRTGLFETQYF. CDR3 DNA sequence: TGTGCCACCAGTGACCGAAGGACAGGACTATTCGAGACCCAGTACTTC.

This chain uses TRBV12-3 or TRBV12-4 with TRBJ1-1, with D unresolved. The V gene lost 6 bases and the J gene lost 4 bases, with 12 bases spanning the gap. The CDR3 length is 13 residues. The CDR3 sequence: CASRVGPGTEAFF. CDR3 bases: TGTGCCAGCAGGGTAGGTCCAGGCACTGAAGCTTTCTTT.

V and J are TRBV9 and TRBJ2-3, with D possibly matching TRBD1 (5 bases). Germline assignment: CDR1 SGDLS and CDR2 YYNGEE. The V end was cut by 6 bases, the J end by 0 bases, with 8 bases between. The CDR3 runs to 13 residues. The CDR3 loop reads CASNTGSTDTQYF. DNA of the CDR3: TGTGCCAGCAATACAGGTAGCACAGATACGCAGTATTTT.

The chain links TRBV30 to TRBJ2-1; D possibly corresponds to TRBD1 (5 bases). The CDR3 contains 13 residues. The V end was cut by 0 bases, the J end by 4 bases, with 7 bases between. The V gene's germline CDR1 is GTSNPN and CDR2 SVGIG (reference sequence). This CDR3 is CAWSVDRYNEQFF. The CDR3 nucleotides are TGTGCCTGGAGTGTAGACAGATACAATGAGCAGTTCTTC.

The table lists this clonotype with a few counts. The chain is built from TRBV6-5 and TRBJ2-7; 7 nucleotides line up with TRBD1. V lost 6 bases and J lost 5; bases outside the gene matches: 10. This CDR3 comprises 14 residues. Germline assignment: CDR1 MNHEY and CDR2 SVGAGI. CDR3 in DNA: TGTGCCAGCAGCTCTCGACAGGGCTCGCACGAGCAGTACTTC. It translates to CASSSRQGSHEQYF.

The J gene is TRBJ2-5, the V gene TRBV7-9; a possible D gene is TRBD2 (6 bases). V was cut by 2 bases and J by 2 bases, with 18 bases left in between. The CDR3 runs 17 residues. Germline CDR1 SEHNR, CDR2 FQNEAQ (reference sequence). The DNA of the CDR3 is TGTGCCAGCAGCTTACCCCAGTCGGGGGTTCCTCAAGAGACCCAGTACTTC. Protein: CASSLPQSGVPQETQYF.

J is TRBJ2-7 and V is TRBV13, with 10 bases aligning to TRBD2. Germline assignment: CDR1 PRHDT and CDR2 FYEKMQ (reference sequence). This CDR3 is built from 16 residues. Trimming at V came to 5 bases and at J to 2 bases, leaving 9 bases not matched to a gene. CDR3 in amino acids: CASSPGLAGVPYEQYF. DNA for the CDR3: TGTGCCAGCAGCCCTGGGCTAGCGGGGGTTCCCTACGAGCAGTACTTC.

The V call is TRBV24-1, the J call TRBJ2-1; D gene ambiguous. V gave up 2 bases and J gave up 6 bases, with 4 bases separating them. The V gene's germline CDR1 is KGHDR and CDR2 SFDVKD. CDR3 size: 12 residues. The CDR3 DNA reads TGTGCCACCAGTGATTATAGCAATGAGCAGTTCTTC. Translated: CATSDYSNEQFF.

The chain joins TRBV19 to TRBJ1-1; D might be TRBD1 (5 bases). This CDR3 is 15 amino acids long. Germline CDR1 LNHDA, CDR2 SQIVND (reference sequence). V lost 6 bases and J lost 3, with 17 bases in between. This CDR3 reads CASSLPGRQDTEAFF. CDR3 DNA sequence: TGTGCCAGTAGCCTCCCGGGACGGCAAGACACTGAAGCTTTCTTT.

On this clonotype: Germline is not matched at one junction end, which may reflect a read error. This CDR3 reads CAGGPPGPF. The CDR3 nucleotides are TGTGCCGGGGGCCCACCCGGCCCCTTC. The V call is TRBV30, the J call TRBJ1-2; TRBD1 is a possible D gene (6 bases). The CDR3 consists of 9 residues. CDR1 and CDR2 (germline): GTSNPN, SVGIG (reference sequence).